Here is one TCR beta chain with its context. Its antigen is undetermined. The data were obtained in a study of cytomegalovirus exposure and HLA in healthy donors. In the PCR, 60 Vbeta and 13 Jbeta primers were used. Using immunoSEQ multiplex PCR, the repertoire was profiled, and TCRdb retains in-frame clones only, with some absent. In the table there are 150,000 to 200,000 clones, around 80% of which are singletons. Study outcomes and limitations: A later analysis linked a missense DCLRE1C variant to TCR beta V- and J-gene trimming. In vitro, three CMV-associated chains proved specific for CMV antigens. Listed as cytomegalovirus-associated were around 160 TCR beta chains.

This TCR was recovered from a man between 35 and 55 years old in good health and CMV-seropositive. Sequences were obtained from PBMCs.

CDR3 bases: TGTGCCAGCAGCCACGGAAGGAAGCGGGCTAGGAGCACAGATACGCAGTATTTT. The encoded protein is CASSHGRKRARSTDTQYF. The J gene is TRBJ2-3, the V gene TRBV16, with a tentative D call TRBD2 (6 bases). This CDR3 region has 18 residues. Germline values: CDR1 KGHSY, CDR2 FQNENV. V lost 3 bases and J lost 0, with 19 bases in between.